These 2 T cell receptor beta chains were all obtained from the same sample, sequenced in a study of blood T cell repertoires in COVID-19. TCRdb's copy holds only in-frame clones and misses some; the assay was immunoSEQ multiplex PCR. The repertoire holds 89,000 or so clones, with roughly 96% as singletons. Material for sequencing was peripheral blood. The receptors come from a human donor with active COVID-19. The donor label of this sample is uncertain.

The rearrangement joins TRBV6-2 or TRBV6-3 to TRBJ1-4; D is possibly TRBD1 (5 bases). The V end was cut by 5 bases, the J end by 10 bases, with 14 bases between. Germline values: CDR1 MNHEY, CDR2 SVGEGT. The CDR3 totals 13 residues. The chain's CDR3 is CASSTGELGKLFF. The CDR3, as DNA: TGTGCCAGCAGTACAGGAGAGCTGGGAAAACTGTTTTTT.

J is TRBJ2-5 and V is TRBV12-3 or TRBV12-4; no clear D gene. The CDR3 is made up of 13 amino acids. The ends were cut back, 2 bases at V and 5 bases at J, with 9 bases in the middle. The CDR3 bases are TGTGCCAGCAGTTTAATTGCACGGGAGACCCAGTACTTC. Protein: CASSLIARETQYF.